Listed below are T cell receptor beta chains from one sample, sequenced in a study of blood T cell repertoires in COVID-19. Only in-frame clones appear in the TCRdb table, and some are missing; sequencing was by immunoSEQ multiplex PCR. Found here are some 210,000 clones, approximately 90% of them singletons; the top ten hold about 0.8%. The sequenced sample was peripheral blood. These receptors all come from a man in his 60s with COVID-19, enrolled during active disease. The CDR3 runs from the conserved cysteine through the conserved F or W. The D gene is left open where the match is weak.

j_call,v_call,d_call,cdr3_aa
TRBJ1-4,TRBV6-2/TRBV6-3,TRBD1,CASSRRDRVSEKLFF
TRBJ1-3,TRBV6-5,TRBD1,CASSYTGTGVGNTIYF
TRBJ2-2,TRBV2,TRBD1,CASSGTGRGRGGELFF
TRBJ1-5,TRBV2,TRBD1,CATNGQVNQPQHF
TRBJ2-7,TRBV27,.,CASSLYGINEQYF
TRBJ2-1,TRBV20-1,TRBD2,CSASLGTRRTEQFF
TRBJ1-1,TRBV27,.,CASSSHLGVNTEAFF
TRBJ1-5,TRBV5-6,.,CASSLAGGAGNQPQHF
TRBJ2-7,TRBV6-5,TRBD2,CASRVTSEGEQYF
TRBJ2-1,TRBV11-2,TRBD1,CASSSRTGTYLYNEQFF
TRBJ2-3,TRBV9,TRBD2,CASSAGGGNLAGPSTDTQYF
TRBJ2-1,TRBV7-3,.,CASSETSSNNEQFF
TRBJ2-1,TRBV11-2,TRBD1,CASRQWGQIEQFF
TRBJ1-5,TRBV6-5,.,CASNPDTYQPQHF
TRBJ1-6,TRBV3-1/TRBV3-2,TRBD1,CASSLGQGGYNSPLHF
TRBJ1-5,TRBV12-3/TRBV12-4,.,CASSPSWGAQHF